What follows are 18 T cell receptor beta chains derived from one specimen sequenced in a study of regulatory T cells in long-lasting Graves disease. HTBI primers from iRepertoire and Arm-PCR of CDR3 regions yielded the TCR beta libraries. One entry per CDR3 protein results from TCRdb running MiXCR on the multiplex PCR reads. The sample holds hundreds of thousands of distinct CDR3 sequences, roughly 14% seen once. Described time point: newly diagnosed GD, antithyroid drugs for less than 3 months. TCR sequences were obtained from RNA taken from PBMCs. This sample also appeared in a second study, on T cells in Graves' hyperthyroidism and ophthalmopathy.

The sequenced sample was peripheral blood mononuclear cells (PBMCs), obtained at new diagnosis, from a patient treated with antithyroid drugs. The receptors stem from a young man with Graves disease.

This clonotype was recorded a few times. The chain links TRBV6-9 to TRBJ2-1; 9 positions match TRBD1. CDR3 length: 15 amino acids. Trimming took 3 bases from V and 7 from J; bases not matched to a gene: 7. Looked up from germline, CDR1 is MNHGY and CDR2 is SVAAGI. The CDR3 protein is CASSYRRTGVNEQFF. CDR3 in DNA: TGTGCCAGCAGTTACCGGCGGACAGGGGTAAATGAGCAGTTCTTC.

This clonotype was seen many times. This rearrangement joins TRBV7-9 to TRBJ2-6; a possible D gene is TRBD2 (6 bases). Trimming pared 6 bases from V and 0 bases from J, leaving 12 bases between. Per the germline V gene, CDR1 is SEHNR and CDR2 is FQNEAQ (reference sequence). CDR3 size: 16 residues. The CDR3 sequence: CASSSGSPSGANVLTF. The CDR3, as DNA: TGTGCCAGCAGTTCCGGGAGCCCCTCTGGGGCCAACGTCCTGACTTTC.

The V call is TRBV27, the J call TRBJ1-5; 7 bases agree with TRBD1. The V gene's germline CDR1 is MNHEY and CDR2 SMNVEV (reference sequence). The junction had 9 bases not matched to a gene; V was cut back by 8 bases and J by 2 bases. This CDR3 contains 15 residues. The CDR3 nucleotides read TGTGCCAGCTCCAGAGCCACAGGGGGCAATCAGCCCCAGCATTTT. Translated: CASSRATGGNQPQHF.

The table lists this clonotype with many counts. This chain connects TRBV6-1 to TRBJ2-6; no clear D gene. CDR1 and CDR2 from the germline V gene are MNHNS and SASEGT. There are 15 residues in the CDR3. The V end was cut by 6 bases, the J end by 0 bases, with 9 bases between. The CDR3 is CASSQDSSGANVLTF. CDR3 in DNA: TGTGCCAGCAGCCAAGATAGCTCTGGGGCCAACGTCCTGACTTTC.

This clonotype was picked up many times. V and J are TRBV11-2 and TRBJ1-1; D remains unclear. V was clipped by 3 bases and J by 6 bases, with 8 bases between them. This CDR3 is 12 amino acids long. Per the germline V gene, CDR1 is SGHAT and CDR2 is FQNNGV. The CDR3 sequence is CASSFPGPEAFF. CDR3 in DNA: TGTGCCAGCAGCTTTCCAGGACCTGAAGCTTTCTTT.

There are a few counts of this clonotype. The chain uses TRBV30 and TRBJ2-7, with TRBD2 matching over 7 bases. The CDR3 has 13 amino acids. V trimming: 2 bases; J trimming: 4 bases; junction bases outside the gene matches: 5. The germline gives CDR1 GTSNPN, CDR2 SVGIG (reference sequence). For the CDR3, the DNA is TGTGCCTGGAGTTTCGCCGGGGGGTACGAGCAGTACTTC. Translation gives CAWSFAGGYEQYF.

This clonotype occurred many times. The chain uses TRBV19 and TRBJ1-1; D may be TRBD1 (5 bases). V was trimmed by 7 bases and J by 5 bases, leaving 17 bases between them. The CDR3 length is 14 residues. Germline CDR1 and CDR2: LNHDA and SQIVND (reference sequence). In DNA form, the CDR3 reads TGTGCCAGTATTCCGATCATGGGGCGGACTGAAGCTTTCTTT. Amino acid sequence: CASIPIMGRTEAFF.

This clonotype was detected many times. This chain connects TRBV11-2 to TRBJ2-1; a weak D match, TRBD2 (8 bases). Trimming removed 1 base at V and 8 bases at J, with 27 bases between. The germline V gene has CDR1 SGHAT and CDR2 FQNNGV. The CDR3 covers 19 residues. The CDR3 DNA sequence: TGTGCCAGCAGCTTAGTAGCTCAGGGGGGGACTAGGGGTATCCATGAGCAGTTCTTC. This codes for CASSLVAQGGTRGIHEQFF.

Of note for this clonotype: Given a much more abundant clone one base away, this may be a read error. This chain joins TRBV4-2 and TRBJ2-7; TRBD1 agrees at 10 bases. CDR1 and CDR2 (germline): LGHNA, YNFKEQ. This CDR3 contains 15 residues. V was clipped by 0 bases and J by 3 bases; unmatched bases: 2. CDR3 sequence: CASSQDGTGVYEQYF. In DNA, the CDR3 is TGTGCCAGCAGCCAAGATGGGACAGGGGTCTACGAGCAGTACTTC.

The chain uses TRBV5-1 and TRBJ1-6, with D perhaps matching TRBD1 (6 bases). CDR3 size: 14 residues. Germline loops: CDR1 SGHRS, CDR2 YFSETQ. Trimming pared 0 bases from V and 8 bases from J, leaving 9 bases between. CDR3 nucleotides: TGCGCCAGCAGCTTGGTCCCAGGGGATTCACCCCTCCACTTT. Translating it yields CASSLVPGDSPLHF.

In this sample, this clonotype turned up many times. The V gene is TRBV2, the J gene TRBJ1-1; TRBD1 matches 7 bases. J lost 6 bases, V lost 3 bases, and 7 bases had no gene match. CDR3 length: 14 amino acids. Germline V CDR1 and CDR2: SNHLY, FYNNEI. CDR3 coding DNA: TGTGCCAGCAGTGAGTCGACAGGGAAAGCTGAAGCTTTCTTT. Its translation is CASSESTGKAEAFF.

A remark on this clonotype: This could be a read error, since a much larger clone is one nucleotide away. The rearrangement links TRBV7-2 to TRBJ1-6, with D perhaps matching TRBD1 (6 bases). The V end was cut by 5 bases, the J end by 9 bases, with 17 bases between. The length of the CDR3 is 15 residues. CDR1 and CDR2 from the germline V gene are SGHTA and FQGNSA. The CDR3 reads CASSMSGERSSPLHF. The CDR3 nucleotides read TGTGCCAGCAGCATGTCAGGGGAGCGGAGTTCACCCCTCCACTTT. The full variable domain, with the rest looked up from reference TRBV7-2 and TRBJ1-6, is GAGVSQSPSNKVTEKGKDVELRCDPISGHTALYWYRQSLGQGLEFLIYFQGNSAPDKSGLPSDRFSAERTGGSVSTLTIQRTQQEDSAVYLCASSMSGERSSPLHFGNGTRLTVT.

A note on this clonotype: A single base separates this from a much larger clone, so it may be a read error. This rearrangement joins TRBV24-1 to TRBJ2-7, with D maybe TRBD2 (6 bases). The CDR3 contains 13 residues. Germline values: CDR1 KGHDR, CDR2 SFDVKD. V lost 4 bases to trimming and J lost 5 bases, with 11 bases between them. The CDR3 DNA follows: TGTGCCACCAGTGACCAGGGAGGACACGAGCAGTACTTC. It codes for CATSDQGGHEQYF.

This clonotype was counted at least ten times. As DNA, the CDR3 is TGTGCCAGCAGCACTCCCAGACAGGGGGACGGCAATGAGCAGTTCTTC. Protein product: CASSTPRQGDGNEQFF. This chain links TRBV9 with TRBJ2-1; TRBD1 aligns across 9 bases. Germline CDR1 SGDLS, CDR2 YYNGEE. CDR3 length: 16 residues. Trimming at V came to 4 bases and at J to 6 bases, leaving 11 bases not matched to a gene.

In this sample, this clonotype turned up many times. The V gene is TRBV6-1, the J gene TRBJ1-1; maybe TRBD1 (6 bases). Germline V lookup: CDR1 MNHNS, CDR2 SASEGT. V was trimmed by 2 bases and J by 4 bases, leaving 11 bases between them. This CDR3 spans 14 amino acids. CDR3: CASSEIRGTTEAFF. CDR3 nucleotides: TGTGCCAGCAGTGAAATCAGGGGCACCACTGAAGCTTTCTTT.

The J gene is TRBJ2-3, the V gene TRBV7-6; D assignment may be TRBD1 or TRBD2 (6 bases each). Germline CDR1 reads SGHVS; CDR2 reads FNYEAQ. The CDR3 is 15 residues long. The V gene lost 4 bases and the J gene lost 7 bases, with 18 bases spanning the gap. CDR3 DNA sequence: TGTGCCAGCAGCTCGGGGGACAACGCAGGAAATACGCAGTATTTT. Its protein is CASSSGDNAGNTQYF.

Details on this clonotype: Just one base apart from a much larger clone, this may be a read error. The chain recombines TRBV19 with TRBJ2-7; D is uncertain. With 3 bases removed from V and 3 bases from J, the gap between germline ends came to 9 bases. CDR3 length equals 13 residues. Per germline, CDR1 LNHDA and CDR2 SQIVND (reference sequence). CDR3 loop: CASSIGPIYEQYF. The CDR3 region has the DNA TGTGCCAGTAGTATCGGGCCGATCTACGAGCAGTACTTC.

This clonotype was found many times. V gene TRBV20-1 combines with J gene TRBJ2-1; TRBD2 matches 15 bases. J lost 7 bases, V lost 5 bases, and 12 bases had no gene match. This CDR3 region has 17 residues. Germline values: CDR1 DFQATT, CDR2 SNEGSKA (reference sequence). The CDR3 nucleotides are TGCAGTGCTTCCGGACTAGCGGGAGGGCCGGGGGGTAATGAGCAGTTCTTC. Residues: CSASGLAGGPGGNEQFF.